One sample yielded the 31 T cell receptor beta chains listed below, sequenced in a study of regulatory T cells in long-lasting Graves disease. CDR3-region Arm-PCR and iRepertoire HTBI primers produced the TCR beta libraries. TCRdb called the multiplex PCR reads again in MiXCR, with one record for every CDR3 protein. The sample includes fewer than 550,000 distinct CDR3 sequences, 20% to 25% seen only once; the top ten take about 6.6%. Time point specified: persistent/refractory GD, antithyroid drugs over 5 years with positive TRAb. Generation of the TCR library employed RNA extracted from PBMCs. Sample: peripheral blood mononuclear cells (PBMCs), taken when the disease was refractory, from a patient treated with antithyroid drugs. The receptors here all came from a female donor with Graves disease.

This clonotype appeared a few times. This rearrangement joins TRBV18 to TRBJ1-5; D is unclear. CDR3 length: 13 residues. In germline, CDR1 is KGHSH, CDR2 LQKENI. Trimming stripped 4 bases from V and 7 bases from J, with 11 bases between. Here the CDR3 reads CASSLDREQPQHF. CDR3 bases: TGTGCCAGCTCACTCGACCGGGAACAGCCCCAGCATTTT. The full variable domain, completed using reference TRBV18 and TRBJ1-5, is NAGVMQNPRHLVRRRGQEARLRCSPMKGHSHVYWYRQLPEEGLKFMVYLQKENIIDESGMPKERFSAEFPKEGPSILRIQQVVRGDSAAYFCASSLDREQPQHFGDGTRLSIL.

This clonotype was seen repeatedly, ten times or more. The J gene is TRBJ1-1, the V gene TRBV30, with D uncertain. With 3 bases removed from V and 2 bases from J, the gap between germline ends came to 7 bases. The V gene's germline CDR1 is GTSNPN and CDR2 SVGIG (reference sequence). The CDR3 length is 12 residues. The CDR3 protein is CAWSNPNTEAFF. The CDR3, as DNA: TGTGCCTGGAGCAACCCAAACACTGAAGCTTTCTTT.

This clonotype was picked up many times. This chain connects TRBV11-2 to TRBJ2-7; 9 nucleotides align to TRBD1. V dropped 5 bases and J dropped 0; count of bases not matched to a gene: 8. The CDR3 is made up of 16 amino acids. Germline values: CDR1 SGHAT, CDR2 FQNNGV. The CDR3 spells CASSHYTGGPSYEQYF. CDR3 in DNA: TGTGCCAGCAGCCACTATACAGGGGGCCCCTCCTACGAGCAGTACTTC.

The chain links TRBV7-8 to TRBJ1-6; no clear D. The germline gives CDR1 SGHVS, CDR2 FQNEAQ. The CDR3 contains 14 residues. Deletions cut 1 base from V and 7 bases from J, with 8 bases between. The CDR3 is CASSLVQINSPLHF. The CDR3 DNA is TGTGCCAGCAGCTTAGTACAGATAAATTCACCCCTCCACTTT.

This clonotype has a count of ten or more. The chain links TRBV28 to TRBJ2-2, with 9 bases lining up with TRBD1. CDR3 size: 17 residues. Trimming removed 5 bases from V and 5 bases from J; junction bases left unmatched: 12. The germline V gene encodes CDR1 MDHEN and CDR2 SYDVKM. The CDR3 DNA reads TGTGCCAGCAGTCCCGCCCCCGGGACAGGGAGAACCGGGGAGCTGTTTTTT. Its protein product is CASSPAPGTGRTGELFF.

J is TRBJ1-2 and V is TRBV4-1; tentatively, D is TRBD1 (5 bases). The CDR3 has 17 amino acids. Germline V gene lookup returns CDR1 MGHRA and CDR2 YSYEKL. Trimming removed 4 bases from V and 8 bases from J, with 26 bases in between. CDR3 amino acids: CASSPGGARGRLGGYTF. CDR3 coding DNA: TGCGCCAGCAGCCCGGGGGGTGCCCGTGGGAGACTTGGGGGCTACACCTTC.

The chain combines TRBV5-1 with TRBJ2-7; maybe TRBD2 (6 bases). The CDR3 covers 14 residues. Germline values: CDR1 SGHRS, CDR2 YFSETQ. The V gene lost 1 base and the J gene lost 3 bases, with 11 bases spanning the gap. As DNA, the CDR3 is TGCGCCAGCAGCTTGAGTAGGGGAGGCTACGAGCAGTACTTC. It specifies CASSLSRGGYEQYF.

The chain carries TRBV19 and TRBJ1-4, with a weak D call TRBD1 (5 bases). This CDR3 is built from 18 residues. Between the trimmed V and J ends, which lost 4 bases and 3 bases, there was a span of 21 bases. Germline V lookup: CDR1 LNHDA, CDR2 SQIVND (reference sequence). CDR3 sequence: CASSRGLDSRSPNEKLFF. CDR3 in DNA: TGTGCCAGTAGTAGGGGTCTCGACAGCCGCTCACCTAATGAAAAACTGTTTTTT.

This clonotype was counted only a few times. This sequence joins TRBV19 and TRBJ1-5, with a weak D call TRBD1 (5 bases). Trimming stripped 5 bases from V and 4 bases from J, with 18 bases between. The CDR3 totals 16 residues. CDR1 LNHDA and CDR2 SQIVND come from the germline V gene (reference sequence). As DNA, the CDR3 is TGTGCCAGTAGTGTTAGTGGCTCGGGGGATAATCAGCCCCAGCATTTT. This translates into CASSVSGSGDNQPQHF.

This clonotype was recorded at least ten times. CDR3 sequence reads: CASSFGSFEQYF. In DNA, the CDR3 is TGTGCCAGCAGTTTCGGCAGCTTCGAGCAGTACTTC. The chain links TRBV12-3 or TRBV12-4 to TRBJ2-7, with D hard to call. V lost 3 bases and J lost 6, with 9 bases in between. This CDR3 contains 12 residues.

The table lists this clonotype with a few counts. The chain joins TRBV28 to TRBJ2-7; 10 nucleotides align to TRBD2. Germline assignment: CDR1 MDHEN and CDR2 SYDVKM. Unmatched junction bases numbered 3, after V lost 7 bases and J lost 3 bases. The CDR3 covers 13 residues. The CDR3 reads CASTSGGYYEQYF. CDR3 in DNA: TGTGCCAGCACTAGCGGGGGCTACTACGAGCAGTACTTC.

The chain employs TRBV11-1 and TRBJ2-7; 7 bases match TRBD1. The trim removed 5 bases at V and 2 bases at J, leaving 9 bases unmatched. The CDR3 has 15 residues. Germline-derived CDR1 and CDR2 are SGHAT and FQDESV (reference sequence). This chain's CDR3 is CASSQSRQGPYEQYF. The CDR3 DNA sequence: TGTGCCAGCAGCCAATCACGACAGGGACCCTACGAGCAGTACTTC.

The chain links TRBV3-1 to TRBJ1-5; perhaps TRBD1 as D (6 bases). This CDR3 is 15 amino acids long. Between the trimmed V and J ends, which lost 1 base and 3 bases, there was a span of 10 bases. Germline loops: CDR1 LGHDT, CDR2 YNNKEL (reference sequence). This chain's CDR3 is CASSQGRGNNQPQHF. The CDR3, as DNA: TGTGCCAGCAGCCAAGGCAGGGGTAACAATCAGCCCCAGCATTTT.

This clonotype was found many times. This rearrangement joins TRBV28 to TRBJ1-3; D is possibly TRBD1 (5 bases). V was trimmed by 4 bases and J by 0 bases, leaving 13 bases between them. Germline V gene sequence: CDR1 MDHEN, CDR2 SYDVKM. The CDR3 extends over 16 amino acids. The CDR3 protein is CASSSLQTDSGNTIYF. As DNA, the CDR3 is TGTGCCAGCAGTTCACTTCAGACAGACTCTGGAAACACCATATATTTT.

V usage is TRBV6-1 and J usage is TRBJ2-3; D gene uncertain. V shed 4 bases and J shed 0 bases, with 11 bases lying between them. Germline-derived CDR1 and CDR2 are MNHNS and SASEGT. This CDR3 has 15 amino acids. CDR3 in DNA: TGTGCCAGCAGTGTCTGGGCAGAAAGCACAGATACGCAGTATTTT. It yields the protein CASSVWAESTDTQYF.

This clonotype was detected many times. The chain has TRBV7-2 and TRBJ2-7, with 11 bases matching TRBD2. The CDR3 covers 15 residues. Germline lookup yields CDR1 SGHTA and CDR2 FQGNSA. Trimming cost V 2 bases and J 4 bases; bases outside gene matches: 4. CDR3 protein: CASSLLAGGLYEQYF. Here the CDR3 DNA reads TGTGCCAGCAGCTTACTAGCGGGAGGTCTATACGAGCAGTACTTC.

This clonotype turned up a few times. J is TRBJ1-2 and V is TRBV5-1; weak D call: TRBD1 (5 bases). In germline, CDR1 is SGHRS, CDR2 YFSETQ. There are 14 residues in the CDR3. Trimming cost V 5 bases and J 5 bases, with 16 bases left between them. CDR3 amino acids: CASSWYRLRYGYTF. In nucleotides, the CDR3 is TGCGCCAGCAGTTGGTACAGGCTTAGGTATGGCTACACCTTC.

The sample holds many counts of this clonotype. The chain carries TRBV11-1 and TRBJ1-1; a weak D match, TRBD1 (6 bases). Trimming left V 0 bases short and J 4 bases short, with 9 bases between. The CDR3 spans 14 residues. The germline gives CDR1 SGHAT, CDR2 FQDESV (reference sequence). Here the CDR3 DNA reads TGTGCCAGCAGCTTAGCGAGGGGGACCACTGAAGCTTTCTTT. Translation: CASSLARGTTEAFF.

About this clonotype itself: No conserved phenylalanine or tryptophan ends this CDR3, so it is likely a read error. V is TRBV29-1 and J is TRBJ2-7; D might be TRBD1 (6 bases). The germline CDR1 and CDR2 sequences are SQVTM and ANQGSEA. The ends were cut back, 5 bases at V and 2 bases at J, with 16 bases in the middle. CDR3 size: 14 residues. This CDR3 is CSVIVRGNTYEQYS. CDR3 DNA sequence: TGCAGCGTTATCGTCAGGGGTAATACCTACGAGCAGTACTCC.

This chain uses TRBV4-1 with TRBJ1-6; 7 bases fit TRBD1. Germline CDR1 and CDR2: MGHRA and YSYEKL. The CDR3 covers 16 residues. V gave up 1 base and J gave up 6 bases; unmatched junction bases: 6. The CDR3 region has the DNA TGCGCCAGCAGCCAAGGAGTGGGACAGACTAATTCACCCCTCCACTTT. Residues: CASSQGVGQTNSPLHF.

A few counts support this clonotype. This rearrangement joins TRBV5-6 to TRBJ2-2; the D gene is possibly TRBD1 (5 bases). CDR1 and CDR2 from the germline V gene are SGHDT and YYEEEE. The ends were cut back, 2 bases at V and 7 bases at J, with 9 bases in the middle. This CDR3 is 13 amino acids long. DNA of the CDR3: TGTGCCAGCAGCTTTACAGGAGACGGGGAGCTGTTTTTT. Protein: CASSFTGDGELFF.

This clonotype was observed many times. The chain recombines TRBV12-3 or TRBV12-4 with TRBJ2-2; no firm D call. This CDR3 has 11 amino acids. The V end lost 5 bases, the J end lost 6 bases, and 4 bases lay between the germline ends. CDR3 sequence (DNA): TGTGCCAGCAGTAGCTCCGGGGAGCTGTTTTTT. Its protein is CASSSSGELFF.

The genes are TRBV5-1 and TRBJ2-4; weak D call: TRBD2 (5 bases). Between the trimmed V and J ends, which lost 4 bases and 1 base, there was a span of 12 bases. Germline values: CDR1 SGHRS, CDR2 YFSETQ. The CDR3 covers 15 residues. The DNA of the CDR3 is TGCGCCAGCAGCCTAAACGGGGAGGCCAAAAACATTCAGTACTTC. This gives the protein CASSLNGEAKNIQYF.

This clonotype came up many times. The chain joins TRBV15 to TRBJ1-4, with D perhaps matching TRBD1 (6 bases). V lost 1 base and J 8 bases, leaving 14 bases between the germline ends. The CDR3 has 15 amino acids. CDR1 LNHNV and CDR2 YYDKDF come from the germline V gene (reference sequence). The CDR3 reads CATSRVQGRGEKLFF. The CDR3 DNA reads TGTGCCACCAGCAGAGTTCAGGGGAGAGGAGAAAAACTGTTTTTT. The full variable domain, in which reference TRBV15 and TRBJ1-4 provide the parts outside the CDR3, is DAMVIQNPRYQVTQFGKPVTLSCSQTLNHNVMYWYQQKSSQAPKLLFHYYDKDFNNEADTPDNFQSRRPNTSFCFLDIRSPGLGDTAMYLCATSRVQGRGEKLFFGSGTQLSVL.

Notes on this clonotype: The junction departs from the called germline gene at one end, perhaps through a read error. The chain employs TRBV5-8 and TRBJ1-1, with D hard to call. Germline loops: CDR1 SGHTS, CDR2 YDEGEE. This CDR3 spans 14 amino acids. CDR3 sequence (DNA): TGTGCCAGCAGCTACCAACGAGGGAACACTGGAGCTTTCTTT. This sequence encodes CASSYQRGNTGAFF.

The chain links TRBV6-1 to TRBJ2-3; 7 bases are shared with TRBD2. Trimming cost V 9 bases and J 3 bases; bases outside gene matches: 9. This CDR3 has 14 amino acids. Per germline, CDR1 MNHNS and CDR2 SASEGT. The CDR3 DNA follows: TGTGCCAGTCGGGGCGGGAGAGGTACAGATACGCAGTATTTT. Amino acid sequence: CASRGGRGTDTQYF.

The chain has TRBV14 and TRBJ1-1; possible D gene TRBD1, 6 bases. The CDR3 extends over 15 amino acids. Trimming stripped 4 bases from V and 7 bases from J, with 19 bases between. Germline V CDR1 and CDR2: SGHDN, FVKESK. The CDR3 bases are TGTGCCAGCAGCCCGACCGGGAGGGGGTGGGATGAAGCTTTCTTT. Its translation is CASSPTGRGWDEAFF.

This clonotype was counted many times. This chain links TRBV7-9 with TRBJ2-6; D gene ambiguous. The germline V and J ends were trimmed by 4 bases and 3 bases, with 7 bases remaining between them. From germline, CDR1 is SEHNR and CDR2 FQNEAQ (reference sequence). This CDR3 has 14 amino acids. The CDR3 nucleotides are TGTGCCAGCAGCTCCCCTTATGGGGCCAACGTCCTGACTTTC. Translated, it gives CASSSPYGANVLTF.

This clonotype was counted ten times or more. The CDR3 reads CATSDAQGSNQPQHF. DNA of the CDR3: TGTGCCACCAGTGATGCCCAGGGAAGCAATCAGCCCCAGCATTTT. The chain links TRBV24-1 to TRBJ1-5; D may be TRBD1 (5 bases). The V end lost 3 bases, the J end lost 1 base, and 9 bases lay between the germline ends. The CDR3 is made up of 15 amino acids. Germline CDR1 and CDR2: KGHDR and SFDVKD.

This clonotype was detected many times. The chain uses TRBV6-5 and TRBJ1-1; D perhaps matches TRBD1 (5 bases). Germline V gene data show CDR1 as MNHEY and CDR2 as SVGAGI. The CDR3 spans 14 residues. V lost 0 bases, J lost 4 bases, and 9 bases lay in between. The CDR3 sequence is CASSYSGTITEAFF. CDR3 in DNA: TGTGCCAGCAGTTACTCGGGGACCATCACTGAAGCTTTCTTT.

This clonotype was seen a few times. This chain connects TRBV5-5 to TRBJ2-5; the match to TRBD1 covers 8 bases. The CDR3 contains 16 residues. Germline V gene data show CDR1 as SGHKS and CDR2 as YYEKEE (reference sequence). J gave up 4 bases and V 0 bases, and 8 bases lay outside the gene matches. The CDR3, as DNA: TGTGCCAGCAGCTTGGGGACAGGGTGGGGGTCAGAGACCCAGTACTTC. This gives the protein CASSLGTGWGSETQYF. Based on the CDR3 plus reference TRBV5-5 and TRBJ2-5, the full variable domain is DAGVTQSPTHLIKTRGQQVTLRCSPISGHKSVSWYQQVLGQGPQFIFQYYEKEERGRGNFPDRFSARQFPNYSSELNVNALLLGDSALYLCASSLGTGWGSETQYFGPGTRLLVL.